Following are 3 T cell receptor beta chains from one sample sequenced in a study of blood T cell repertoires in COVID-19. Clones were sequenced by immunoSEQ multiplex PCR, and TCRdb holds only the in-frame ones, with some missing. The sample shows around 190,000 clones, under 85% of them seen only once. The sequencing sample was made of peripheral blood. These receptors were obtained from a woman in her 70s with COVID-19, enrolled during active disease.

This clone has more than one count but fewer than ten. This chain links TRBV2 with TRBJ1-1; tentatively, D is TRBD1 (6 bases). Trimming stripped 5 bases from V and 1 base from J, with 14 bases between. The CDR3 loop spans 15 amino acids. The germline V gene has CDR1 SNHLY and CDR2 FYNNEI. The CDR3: CASSPLTGTNTEAFF. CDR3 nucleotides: TGTGCCAGCAGTCCACTGACAGGCACGAACACTGAAGCTTTCTTT.

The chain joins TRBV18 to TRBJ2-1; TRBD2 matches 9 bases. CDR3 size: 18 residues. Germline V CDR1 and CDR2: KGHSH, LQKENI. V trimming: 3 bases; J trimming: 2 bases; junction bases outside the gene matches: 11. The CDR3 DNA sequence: TGTGCCAGCTCACCCCTAACTCAGGGACTAGCAACCTACAATGAGCAGTTCTTC. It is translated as CASSPLTQGLATYNEQFF.

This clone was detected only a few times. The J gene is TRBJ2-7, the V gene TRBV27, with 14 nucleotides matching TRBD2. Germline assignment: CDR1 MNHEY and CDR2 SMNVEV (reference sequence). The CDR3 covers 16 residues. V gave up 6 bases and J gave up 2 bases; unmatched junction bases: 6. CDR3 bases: TGTGCCAGCAGAAGACTAGCGGGAGGGATACCCTACGAGCAGTACTTC. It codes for CASRRLAGGIPYEQYF.